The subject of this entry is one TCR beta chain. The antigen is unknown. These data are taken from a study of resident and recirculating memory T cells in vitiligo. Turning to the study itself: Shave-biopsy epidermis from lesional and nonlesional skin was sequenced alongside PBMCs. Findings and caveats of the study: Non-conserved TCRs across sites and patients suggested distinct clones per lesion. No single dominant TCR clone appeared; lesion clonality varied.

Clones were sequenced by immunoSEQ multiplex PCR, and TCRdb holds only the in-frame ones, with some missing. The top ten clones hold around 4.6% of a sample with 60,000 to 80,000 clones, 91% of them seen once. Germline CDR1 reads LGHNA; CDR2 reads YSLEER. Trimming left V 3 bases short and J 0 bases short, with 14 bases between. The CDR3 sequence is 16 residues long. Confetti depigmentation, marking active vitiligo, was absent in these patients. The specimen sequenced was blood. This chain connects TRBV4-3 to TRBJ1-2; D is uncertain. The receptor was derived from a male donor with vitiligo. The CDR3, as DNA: TGCGCCAGCAGCCACCAGCTCGACGGGTCTAACTATGGCTACACCTTC. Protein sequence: CASSHQLDGSNYGYTF.